Detailed here is one TCR beta chain. The specificity of this receptor is unknown. Base qualities were left out, and no much larger clone turns up one base away. At the junction V is shortened by 4 bases and J by 3 bases; bases outside the gene matches: 0. The CDR3 has 11 amino acids, counting the end cysteine and phenylalanine. Here the CDR3 DNA is all that survives: 33 bases in frame from base 1. CDR1 and CDR2 are read off the germline V gene as SQVTM and ANQGSEA. The data were taken from a study of blood T cell repertoires in COVID-19 (dated by TCRdb to the early 2020s). Background on the whole study: Samples covering the acute and convalescent phases of COVID-19 were provided by collaborators in the United States, Italy and Spain. The material from the prospective study consisted of cDNA or gDNA derived from T cells, B-cell-depleted T cells, or PBMCs. Subjects who had been exposed to COVID-19, were actively infected with it, or had recovered from it provided the deeply sampled blood TCRbeta repertoires that made up the dataset. The repertoires were released in a freely available public database intended as a resource for research on the immune response to SARS-CoV-2. Samples came from the ongoing ImmuneRACE study (first 160 participants) plus 1,254 subjects from 6 global collaborators. Nearly every sample came with metadata listing a de-identified subject ID, COVID-19 status, age in years and sex. HLA class I and class II types, where available, came from metadata supplied by the sample provider rather than from assay-based typing. Results the study describes overall, beyond this receptor: How much clinical and demographic metadata was included differed by source and by participant, and the metadata was provided uncurated.

The immunoSEQ Assay, a bias-controlled multiplex PCR, was used to amplify TCRbeta CDR3 regions from genomic DNA. The study's processing was this. The number of nucleated cells in each sample was estimated by amplification of reference gene primers within the assay. To quantify the absolute abundance of each unique TCRbeta CDR3 rearrangement, sequence reads were collapsed and filtered. For each sample, productive Simpson clonality was calculated as the square root of Simpson's diversity index across productive rearrangements. TCRdb carries this immuneACCESS record with in-frame sequences only. Its versions omit some clonotypes, under half of them owing to an unresolved V gene in the studies checked, with the rest unexplained. V, J and clone size were drawn from that table, and D and trimming were deduced from the DNA. The sample yields about 150,000 clones; 85% to 90% were counted once. Clones ranked in the top ten supply roughly 15% of the sample.

The collaborating institutions used their own protocols to collect whole blood in K2EDTA tubes. For TCRbeta analysis, collaborators shipped samples as frozen whole blood, isolated PBMCs, or DNA extracted from either of those sample types. The V gene is TRBV29-1 and the J gene is TRBJ2-7; TRBD2 agrees with 7 junctional bases. This sequence originates from a woman between 40 and 50 years old with acute or convalescent COVID-19. Sample: peripheral blood. This receptor carries the CDR3 CSVGTSYEQYF. Read as DNA, the sequence is TGCAGCGTTGGGACTAGCTACGAGCAGTACTTC.